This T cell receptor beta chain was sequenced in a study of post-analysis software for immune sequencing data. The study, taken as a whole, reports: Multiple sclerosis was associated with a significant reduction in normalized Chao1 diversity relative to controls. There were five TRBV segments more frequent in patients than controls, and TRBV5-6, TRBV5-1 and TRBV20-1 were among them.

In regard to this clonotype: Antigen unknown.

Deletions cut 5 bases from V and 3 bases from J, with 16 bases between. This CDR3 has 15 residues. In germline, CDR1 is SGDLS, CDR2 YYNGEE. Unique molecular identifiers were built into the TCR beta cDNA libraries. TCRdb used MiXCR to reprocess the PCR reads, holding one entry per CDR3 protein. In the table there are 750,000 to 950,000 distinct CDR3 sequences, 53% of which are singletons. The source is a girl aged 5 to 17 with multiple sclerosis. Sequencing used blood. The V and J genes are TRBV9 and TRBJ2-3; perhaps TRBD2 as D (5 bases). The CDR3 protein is CASSVVGGSTDTQYF. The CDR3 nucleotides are TGTGCCAGCAGTGTTGTAGGAGGTAGTACAGATACGCAGTATTTT.